The 8 T cell receptor beta chains below come from one sample, sequenced in a study of cytomegalovirus exposure and HLA in healthy donors (dated by TCRdb to about 2017). Libraries were constructed by the immunoSEQ multiplex PCR assay. The multiplex PCR relied on a mix of 60 forward primers for TCR Vbeta segments and 13 reverse primers for TCR Jbeta segments. TCRdb re-hosts the immuneACCESS table, in-frame sequences only. Its copies lack some clones; in the studies checked, an unresolved V gene accounts for under half of them, and the cause for the rest is not known. The sample profile shows around 69,000 clones; 65% to 70% of them were found once. The top ten clonotypes cover roughly 7.2% of the sample. What was sequenced was PBMCs. The receptor set was obtained from a man between 40 and 49 years old in good health and CMV-seropositive.

The chain combines TRBV5-1 with TRBJ1-2, with 7 bases identical to TRBD1. Germline V gene sequence: CDR1 SGHRS, CDR2 YFSETQ. Unmatched junction bases numbered 14, after V lost 1 base and J lost 8 bases. The CDR3 is 16 residues long. The CDR3: CASSLTGDSGPRGYTF. As DNA, the CDR3 is TGCGCCAGCAGCTTGACTGGGGACAGCGGTCCTCGGGGCTACACCTTC.

The chain carries TRBV30 and TRBJ1-1; D not certain. Germline assignment: CDR1 GTSNPN and CDR2 SVGIG (reference sequence). The germline V and J ends were trimmed by 5 bases and 2 bases, with 12 bases remaining between them. The CDR3 has 13 amino acids. Here the CDR3 DNA reads TGTGCCTGGGGCCCCCTGGTAAACACTGAAGCTTTCTTT. It specifies CAWGPLVNTEAFF. The whole variable domain, filled in from reference TRBV30 and TRBJ1-1, reads SQTIHQWPATLVQPVGSPLSLECTVEGTSNPNLYWYRQAAGRGLQLLFYSVGIGQISSEVPQNLSASRPQDRQFILSSKKLLLSDSGFYLCAWGPLVNTEAFFGQGTRLTVV.

In this sample, this clone turned up a few times. This sequence joins TRBV7-9 and TRBJ1-5, with 9 bases lining up with TRBD1. The germline CDR1 and CDR2 sequences are SEHNR and FQNEAQ (reference sequence). Trimming took 6 bases from V and 7 from J; bases not matched to a gene: 13. The CDR3 length is 16 residues. CDR3 protein: CASSSPRDRASQPQHF. The CDR3 DNA is TGTGCCAGCAGTTCACCCCGGGACAGGGCAAGCCAGCCCCAGCATTTT.

The chain carries TRBV5-1 and TRBJ1-1, with D unresolved. The CDR3 loop spans 13 amino acids. Germline CDR1 is SGHRS and CDR2 is YFSETQ. Trimming took off 1 base at V and 6 bases at J, with 10 bases between the two ends. CDR3 sequence reads: CASSLRELAEAFF. Written as DNA, the CDR3 is TGCGCCAGCAGCTTGAGGGAGCTGGCTGAAGCTTTCTTT.

The J gene is TRBJ1-2, the V gene TRBV7-2; D not resolved. Germline V gives CDR1 SGHTA, CDR2 FQGNSA. Between the trimmed V and J ends, which lost 4 bases and 0 bases, there was a span of 9 bases. The CDR3 loop spans 14 amino acids. The CDR3 DNA reads as TGTGCCAGCAGCTCGGAACTAGCTAACTATGGCTACACCTTC. Protein product: CASSSELANYGYTF. Supplemented by reference TRBV7-2 and TRBJ1-2, the full variable domain reads GAGVSQSPSNKVTEKGKDVELRCDPISGHTALYWYRQSLGQGLEFLIYFQGNSAPDKSGLPSDRFSAERTGGSVSTLTIQRTQQEDSAVYLCASSSELANYGYTFGSGTRLTVV.

V gene TRBV2 combines with J gene TRBJ1-6, with 7 bases aligning to TRBD1. This CDR3 is 14 amino acids long. Germline V gene lookup returns CDR1 SNHLY and CDR2 FYNNEI. With V trimmed by 9 bases and J by 9 bases, 11 bases remained unmatched. The CDR3 spells CASSRDRETSPLHF. In nucleotides, the CDR3 is TGTGCCAGTTCCCGGGACAGAGAAACTTCACCCCTCCACTTT.

The chain carries TRBV30 and TRBJ1-5, with a weak D call TRBD1 (6 bases). V dropped 5 bases and J dropped 2 bases, with 13 bases sitting between them. Germline V lookup: CDR1 GTSNPN, CDR2 SVGIG (reference sequence). This CDR3 has 14 residues. The DNA for the CDR3 is TGTGCCTGGGACCGGGGGGGCGGCAATCAGCCCCAGCATTTT. This translates into CAWDRGGGNQPQHF. Full variable domain (outside the CDR3, taken from reference TRBV30 and TRBJ1-5): SQTIHQWPATLVQPVGSPLSLECTVEGTSNPNLYWYRQAAGRGLQLLFYSVGIGQISSEVPQNLSASRPQDRQFILSSKKLLLSDSGFYLCAWDRGGGNQPQHFGDGTRLSIL.

The rearrangement uses TRBV4-2 and TRBJ1-1; no firm D call. The CDR3 sequence is 16 residues long. The germline V gene has CDR1 LGHNA and CDR2 YNFKEQ. V was cut by 0 bases and J by 5 bases, with 16 bases left in between. CDR3 region: CASSQDLVGGLTEAFF. The DNA for the CDR3 is TGTGCCAGCAGCCAAGATTTAGTGGGAGGGCTAACTGAAGCTTTCTTT.